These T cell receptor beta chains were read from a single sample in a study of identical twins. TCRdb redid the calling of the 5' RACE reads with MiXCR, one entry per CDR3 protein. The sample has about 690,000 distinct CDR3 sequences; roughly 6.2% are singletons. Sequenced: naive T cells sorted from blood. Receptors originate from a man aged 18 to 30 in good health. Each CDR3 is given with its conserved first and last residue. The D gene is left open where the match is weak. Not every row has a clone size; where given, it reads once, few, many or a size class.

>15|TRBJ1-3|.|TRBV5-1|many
TGCGCCAGCAGCTCCGGACAGTACTCTGGAAACACCATATATTTT
CASSSGQYSGNTIYF
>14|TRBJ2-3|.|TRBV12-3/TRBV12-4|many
TGTGCCAGCAGTTTAGGAGGGAGTGCAGATACGCAGTATTTT
CASSLGGSADTQYF
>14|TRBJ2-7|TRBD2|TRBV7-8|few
TGTGCCAGCAGCCCTAGCGGGAGGGCCCACGAGCAGTACTTC
CASSPSGRAHEQYF
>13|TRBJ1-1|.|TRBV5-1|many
TGCGCCAGCAGCTTGGGTAGTAACCTTGAAGCTTTCTTT
CASSLGSNLEAFF
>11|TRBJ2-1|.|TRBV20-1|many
TGCAGTGGCTGGGGAGACAATGAGCAGTTCTTC
CSGWGDNEQFF
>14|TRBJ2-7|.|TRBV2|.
TGTGCCAGCAGTGGCGCGGGACAACCCTACGAGCAGTACTTC
CASSGAGQPYEQYF
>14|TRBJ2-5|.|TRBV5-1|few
TGCGCCAGCGTCGGGCCCGGCGGGGCCCAAACCCAGTACTTC
CASVGPGGAQTQYF
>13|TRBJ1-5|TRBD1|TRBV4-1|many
TGCGCCAGCAGCGGGACAGAGAATCAGCCCCAGCATTTT
CASSGTENQPQHF
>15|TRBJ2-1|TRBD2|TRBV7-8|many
TGTGCCAGCAGCTCCGGACTAGCGGGAGCGGGTGGACAGTTCTTC
CASSSGLAGAGGQFF
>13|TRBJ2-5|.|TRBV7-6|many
TGTGCCAGCAGCTTACCAGGGGTTGAGACCCAGTACTTC
CASSLPGVETQYF
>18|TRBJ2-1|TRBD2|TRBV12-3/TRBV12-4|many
TGTGCCAGCAGCCAACCTACTAGCGCAAAACTACTTGGGGGTGAGCAGTTCTTC
CASSQPTSAKLLGGEQFF
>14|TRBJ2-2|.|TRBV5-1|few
TGCGCCAGCAGCGCGATTACAGGGTCCGGGGAGCTGTTTTTT
CASSAITGSGELFF
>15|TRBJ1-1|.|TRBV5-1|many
TGCGCCAGCAGCTTGGGTGGGACGGTGAACACTGAAGCTTTCTTT
CASSLGGTVNTEAFF
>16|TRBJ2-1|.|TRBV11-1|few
TGTGCCAGCAGCAGAGGGGGGGTGAGCTCCTACAATGAGCAGTTCTTC
CASSRGGVSSYNEQFF
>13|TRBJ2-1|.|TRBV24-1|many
TGTGCCACCAGTGATCCCAAGCGGTATGAGCAGTTCTTC
CATSDPKRYEQFF
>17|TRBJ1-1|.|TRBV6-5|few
TGTGCCAGCAGTTACGGTGGAGGGGCGAAAATGAACACTGAAGCTTTCTTT
CASSYGGGAKMNTEAFF
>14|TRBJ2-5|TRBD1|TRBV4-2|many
TGTGCCAGCAGCCAGACAGGGACCCAAGAGACCCAGTACTTC
CASSQTGTQETQYF
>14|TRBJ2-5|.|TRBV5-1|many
TGCGCCAGCAGCTTGGAGGGACACGGGGAGACCCAGTACTTC
CASSLEGHGETQYF
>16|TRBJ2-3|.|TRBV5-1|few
TGCGCCAGCAGCCCGGGCACCGGCGGGAGCACAGATACGCAGTATTTT
CASSPGTGGSTDTQYF
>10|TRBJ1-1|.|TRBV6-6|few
TGTGCCTCCCAGAGTGGGGAAGCTTTCTTT
CASQSGEAFF
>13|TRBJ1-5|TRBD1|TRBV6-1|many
TGTGCCAGCAGTAGTACAGGGGGTCAGCCCCAGCATTTT
CASSSTGGQPQHF
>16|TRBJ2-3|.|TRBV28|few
TGTGCCAGCAGTTTAGGGCTAGGGTCTAGCACAGATACGCAGTATTTT
CASSLGLGSSTDTQYF
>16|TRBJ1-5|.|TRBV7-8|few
TGTGCCAGCAGCTTGGGCCAGGACGGAATACATCAGCCCCAGCATTTT
CASSLGQDGIHQPQHF
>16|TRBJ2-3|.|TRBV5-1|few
TGCGCCAGCAGCGTGGGACTCAAGATAGATGCAGATACGCAGTATTTT
CASSVGLKIDADTQYF
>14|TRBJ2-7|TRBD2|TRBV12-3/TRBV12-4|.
TGTGCCAGCAGTGTAGCGGGAGGGCCTGTCGAGCAGTACTTC
CASSVAGGPVEQYF
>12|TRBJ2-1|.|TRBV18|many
TGTGCCAGCTCACCTAGCGACAATGAGCAGTTCTTC
CASSPSDNEQFF
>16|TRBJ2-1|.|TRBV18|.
TGTGCCAGCTCCCACGACAGCGGCTGGACGGCCAATGAGCAGTTCTTC
CASSHDSGWTANEQFF
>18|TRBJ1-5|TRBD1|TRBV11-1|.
TGTGCCAGCAGCCCCGGTCGTCCCGGGACAGGGGGCAGACAGCCCCAGCATTTT
CASSPGRPGTGGRQPQHF
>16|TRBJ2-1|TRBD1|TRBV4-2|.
TGTGCCAGCAGCCAAGATACGGGACAGGGTCACAATGAGCAGTTCTTC
CASSQDTGQGHNEQFF
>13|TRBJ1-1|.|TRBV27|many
TGTGCCAGCAGTTTCTCAGGGTTTCCTGAAGCTTTCTTT
CASSFSGFPEAFF